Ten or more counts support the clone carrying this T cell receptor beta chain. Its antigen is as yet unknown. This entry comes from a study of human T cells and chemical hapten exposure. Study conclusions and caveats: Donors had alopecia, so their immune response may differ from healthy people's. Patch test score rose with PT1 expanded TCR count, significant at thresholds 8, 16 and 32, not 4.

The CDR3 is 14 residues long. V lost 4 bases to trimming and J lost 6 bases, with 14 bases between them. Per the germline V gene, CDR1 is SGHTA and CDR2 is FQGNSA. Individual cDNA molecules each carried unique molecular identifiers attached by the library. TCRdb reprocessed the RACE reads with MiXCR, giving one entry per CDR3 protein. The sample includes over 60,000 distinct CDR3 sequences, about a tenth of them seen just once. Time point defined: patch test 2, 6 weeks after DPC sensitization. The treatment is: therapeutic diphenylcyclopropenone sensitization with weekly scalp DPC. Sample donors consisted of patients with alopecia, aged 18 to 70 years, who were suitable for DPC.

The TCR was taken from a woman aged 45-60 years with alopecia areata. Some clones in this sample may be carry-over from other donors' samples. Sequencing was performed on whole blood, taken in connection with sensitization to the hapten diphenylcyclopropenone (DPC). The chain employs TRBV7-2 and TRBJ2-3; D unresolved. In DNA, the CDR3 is TGTGCCAGCAGCTACCGACTCTACGCCGATACGCAGTATTTT. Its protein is CASSYRLYADTQYF.